The clone carrying this T cell receptor (beta chain) was recorded once. Trimming took 0 bases from V and 2 from J, leaving 8 bases between them. CDR3 length: 16 amino acids. In germline, CDR1 is LGHNA, CDR2 YSLEER. The data belong to a study of cytomegalovirus exposure and HLA in healthy donors. PCR used 60 Vbeta primers and 13 Jbeta primers. The data were produced by immunoSEQ multiplex PCR, yet TCRdb's version contains in-frame clones alone and is incomplete. The sample includes 110,000 to 150,000 clones, 72% seen only once; the top ten take around 2.2%. The sequencing sample was made of PBMCs. The origin of this receptor is a man in his forties in good health and CMV-seronegative. The chain is built from TRBV4-3 and TRBJ2-6, with D perhaps matching TRBD2 (5 bases). In nucleotides, the CDR3 is TGCGCCAGCAGCCAAGATCGGGGTCCTGGGGCCAACGTCCTGACTTTC. Translation: CASSQDRGPGANVLTF.